The source of this TCR beta chain is a study of CD8+ T cells in alopecia areata. RNA, once extracted, was reverse transcribed into cDNA for use as the sequencing template. Here immunoSEQ multiplex PCR was the method, and the copy in TCRdb shows in-frame clones only, minus some. The sample holds fewer than 250,000 clones, under 70% seen once. A word on this clone: Its matching antigen is unknown.

Treatment in this sample: oral pan-JAK inhibitor, 5-10 mg twice daily. Trimming took off 7 bases at V and 7 bases at J, with 8 bases between the two ends. The CDR3 runs 10 residues. Germline CDR1 and CDR2: MNHEY and SMNVEV (reference sequence). General observations from the study: In scalp, tofacitinib significantly decreased clonality and expanded CD8+ clones among the top 100. Many of the expanded lesional clones endured in scalp and blood while on tofacitinib.

The V gene is TRBV27, the J gene TRBJ2-7; no definite D call. The source material was CD4+ T cells sorted from blood, sampled at week 4, from a patient treated with tofacitinib. The receptor comes from a human donor with alopecia areata. The CDR3 DNA reads as TGTGCCAGCAATCGGTGGGAGCAGTACTTC. Its translation: CASNRWEQYF.